This TCR beta chain emerged from a study of T cell responses to AZD1222 COVID-19 vaccine (dated by TCRdb to the early 2020s). As for the study more broadly: A total of around 240 trial participants underwent TCR sequencing, of whom about 210 had received two doses of AZD1222 and 26 had received two doses of the MenACWY control vaccine. Trial participants were enrolled into age subgroups of 18-55, 56-69 and 70-plus years, which contained about 150, 27 and 61 TCR-sequenced participants, respectively.

The CDR3 regions of human TCRbeta chains were analyzed by immunosequencing. Per the authors' processing: Repertoire TCRs were checked for matches against a reference library of SARS-CoV-2-specific TCRs that had been generated using the MIRA antigen-specificity platform. Breadth was defined as the fraction of unique TCRs that were SARS-CoV-2-associated, and depth was defined as the fraction of total T cells that were SARS-CoV-2-associated. Each spike-specific TCR was assigned to its reactive spike region and to a CD4 or CD8 class using the MIRA data. Log10-transformed breadth and depth values were compared by one-way ANOVA with Sidak's multiple comparisons tests. TCRdb holds this immuneACCESS table with in-frame rearrangements only. Some clones are missing; in checked studies, unresolved V genes explain under half, and the rest has no known cause. That table gives V, J and clone size, and the DNA gave D and trimming. Within this sample are about 140,000 clones, with 90% to 95% of them counted one time only. Approximately 6.5% of the sample is held by the ten biggest clonotypes.

The time point label, as the study defines it: about 28 days (+/-7) after the second vaccine dose. AZD1222 recipients whose second dose came at about 4 weeks and those whose second dose came at about 12 weeks were combined into one group, since spike-specific TCR depth and breadth did not differ between the two schedules. Vaccinee samples came from UK trials COV001 and COV002, including a single-blind randomized controlled phase 2/3 trial of AZD1222 (ChAdOx1 nCoV-19) in healthy adults. For TCRbeta chain sequencing, PBMC samples from trial participants were taken at day 0 and at day 28 after the second dose. The CDR3 runs 16 residues from the cysteine to the phenylalanine. CDR3 DNA is the only sequence kept; it has 48 bases, read in frame from the first base. V loses 4 bases at its end and J loses 7 bases; junction bases beyond the gene matches: 9. The germline V gene yields SGHDN for CDR1 and FVKESK for CDR2.

The full study reports these points: Conclusions about previously exposed vaccinees are limited because only a handful of AZD1222 recipients were SARS-CoV-2 seropositive at baseline. Participants were mostly white British and included more females than males, and it was suggested by the authors that clonal diversity may have been underestimated. Because no samples from the day 14 peak response were available, repertoires could be characterized only after the peak T cell response. After two AZD1222 doses, spike-specific TCR breadth and depth were significantly higher than at day 0 and than in MenACWY recipients. The whole spike protein was spanned by vaccine-associated CD4 TCRs, and dominant responses were seen in regions 160-218 and 743-854. In the small 56-69-year group, the increase in depth fell short of significance, most likely because of low power. Epitopes outside the regions mutated in the B.1.351 and B.1.1.7 variants were reportedly recognized by nearly half of the unique spike-specific TCRs.

A word on this clone: There is no known antigen for this receptor. Nothing much larger sits one base from this clone, and base qualities are not available.

The receptor comes from an adult who received the AZD1222 COVID-19 vaccine. The sequence is built from TRBV14 and TRBJ1-6, and TRBD1 aligns with 8 junction nucleotides. The specimen was peripheral blood, collected 28 days after the second AZD1222 dose. CDR3 loop: CASSRLGQGRNSPLHF. The nucleotide sequence reads as follows: TGTGCCAGCAGCCGCCTAGGACAGGGACGGAATTCACCCCTCCACTTT.